This T cell receptor beta chain was sequenced in a study of T cells in tumors after PD-1 blockade. Whole-study results and caveats: Blood contained about 44% of the tumor's TCR clonotypes.

The repertoire was sequenced with immunoSEQ multiplex PCR; TCRdb's copy has only in-frame clones and lacks some. The sample lists some 60,000 clones; roughly 78% were seen once. Concerning this clone: The antigen is not known.

Trimming stripped 0 bases from V and 9 bases from J, with 13 bases between. This CDR3 comprises 15 residues. CDR1 is SGDLS, CDR2 YYNGEE, per germline. This sequence was found in a human donor with basal cell carcinoma. The sequences come from PBMCs, collected before anti-PD-1 treatment. The genes are TRBV9 and TRBJ1-6, with D uncertain. The CDR3 DNA reads as TGTGCCAGCAGCGTAGGGGAATACGCGGGTTCACCCCTCCACTTT. Encoded protein: CASSVGEYAGSPLHF.